Listed below are T cell receptor beta chains from one sample, sequenced in a study of blood T cell repertoires in COVID-19. Here immunoSEQ multiplex PCR was the method, and the copy in TCRdb shows in-frame clones only, minus some. The sample has roughly 420,000 clones, around 87% seen once. The sample comprised PBMCs or T cells enriched from blood (not recorded which). Receptors were obtained from a young woman with acute COVID-19. Both conserved end residues are part of each CDR3. A D gene is named only where the DNA matches it firmly. Clone sizes are given selectively: once, few, many, or a class where the clone is expanded.

J gene	V gene	clone size	D gene	CDR3 DNA	CDR3 protein
TRBJ1-6	TRBV7-9	-	-	TGTGCCAGCAGCCTATTCACCGAGGGATCACCCCTCCACTTT	CASSLFTEGSPLHF
TRBJ1-4	TRBV29-1	-	TRBD1	TGCAGCGTTGTCCAGGGGGGAGAAAAACTGTTTTTT	CSVVQGGEKLFF
TRBJ2-5	TRBV5-6	-	-	TGTGCCAGCAGCCCCGGGCAGGGAGGTCAAAAGACCCAGTACTTC	CASSPGQGGQKTQYF
TRBJ1-5	TRBV6-4	-	-	TGTGCCAGCAGTGAACGTCTCGAGTTCAATCAGCCCCAGCATTTT	CASSERLEFNQPQHF
TRBJ2-7	TRBV4-3	-	-	TGCGCCAGCAGTCTTTCAGACCGGGACACTACCTACGAGCAGTACTTC	CASSLSDRDTTYEQYF
TRBJ1-4	TRBV24-1	-	-	TGTGCCACCAGTGCAGGCAATAATGAAAAACTGTTTTTT	CATSAGNNEKLFF
TRBJ1-1	TRBV12-3/TRBV12-4	-	-	TGTGCCAGCAGTTTACGCACTGAAGCTTTCTTT	CASSLRTEAFF
TRBJ2-2	TRBV7-2	-	TRBD2	TGTGCCAGCAGTCCTCGACTAGCGGGGGGCACCGGGGAGCTGTTTTTT	CASSPRLAGGTGELFF
TRBJ1-6	TRBV18	-	TRBD1	TGTGCCAGCTCAACACAGGGGTACGATAATTCACCCCTCCACTTT	CASSTQGYDNSPLHF
TRBJ2-1	TRBV7-3	-	TRBD2	TGTGCCAGCAGCGTAGGACTAGACTCCTACAATGAGCAGTTCTTC	CASSVGLDSYNEQFF
TRBJ1-6	TRBV11-2	few	TRBD1	TGTGCCAGCAGCTCACGGGACAGGGAGAATTCACCCCTCCACTTT	CASSSRDRENSPLHF
TRBJ2-7	TRBV19	-	-	TGTGCCAGGATACTCGGCTACGAGCAGTACTTC	CARILGYEQYF
TRBJ2-1	TRBV5-1	-	TRBD1	TGCGCCAGCAAAGGGGGCTGGTGGGAAGGATACAATGAGCAGTTCTTC	CASKGGWWEGYNEQFF
TRBJ2-5	TRBV5-1	-	TRBD2	TGCGCCAGCAGCTTGGGCGGGGGGCCCGGGGAGACCCAGTACTTC	CASSLGGGPGETQYF
TRBJ1-4	TRBV15	-	TRBD1	TGTGCCACCAGCAGAGGGGACAGTGGTGAAAAACTGTTTTTT	CATSRGDSGEKLFF
TRBJ1-2	TRBV24-1	once	-	TGTGCCACCAGTGATGCGGGGGTGGGCTATGGCTACACCTTC	CATSDAGVGYGYTF
TRBJ2-3	TRBV7-3	-	-	TGTGCCAGCAGCCCAGGCGGGGGCACAGATACGCAGTATTTT	CASSPGGGTDTQYF
TRBJ2-7	TRBV7-2	once	TRBD2	TGTGCCAGCAGCTTAGCTCCAAGAAGCGGGAAGAACTCCTACGAGCAGTACTTC	CASSLAPRSGKNSYEQYF
TRBJ1-5	TRBV19	-	TRBD1	TGTGCCAGTAGTTCCTTAGACAGGGTTTATCAGCCCCAGCATTTT	CASSSLDRVYQPQHF
TRBJ2-5	TRBV9	-	-	TGTGCCAGCAGCGACTCGACGGGACAAGAGACCCAGTACTTC	CASSDSTGQETQYF
TRBJ1-2	TRBV6-2/TRBV6-3	-	-	TGTGCCAGCAGTTACGGGGGCGGCTACACCTTC	CASSYGGGYTF
TRBJ1-1	TRBV7-9	-	TRBD1	TGTGCCAGCAGCTTAACCGGGACAGGGAACACTGAAGCTTTCTTT	CASSLTGTGNTEAFF
TRBJ2-2	TRBV6-4	-	-	TGTGCCAGCAGTGACGTTCCGACGGATAGCGCCACCGGGGAGCTGTTTTTT	CASSDVPTDSATGELFF
TRBJ2-1	TRBV19	-	TRBD2	TGTGCCAGTACTCCTGGCGGGGGGGCCTATGAGCAGTTCTTC	CASTPGGGAYEQFF
TRBJ1-1	TRBV18	-	-	TGTGCCAGCTCACCCCTCAGGGCGATCACTGAAGCTTTCTTT	CASSPLRAITEAFF
TRBJ2-1	TRBV24-1	once	-	TGTGCCACCGGGGAGTCTAGCTCCTACAATGAGCAGTTCTTC	CATGESSSYNEQFF